This T cell receptor (beta chain) was sequenced during a study of beta chain features in type 1 diabetes. About the study: Some 110 million sorted cells were examined across all samples.

Comments on this clone: The antigen remains undetermined.

General observations from the study: TCRB CDR3s from Type 1 diabetes patients were moderately but significantly shorter in all four CD4+ subsets. PCR might pick shorter templates more often, in the same way for patients and controls.

The investigators reverse transcribed all of the isolated RNA, so they sequenced expressed TCRB transcripts. Naive, central memory and regulatory T cell samples yielded about 3.57 million reads on average. Repertoires were generated with immunoSEQ multiplex PCR, while TCRdb's copy carries only in-frame clones and drops some. The sample shows over 300,000 clones, 6.5% to 10% of them seen only once. This clonotype originated in a woman aged 18 to 35 in good health. The sequencing input was central memory CD4+ T cells from blood.

The DNA for the CDR3 is TGTGCCAGCAGTGAGCGACAGCACAATGAGCAGTTCTTC. It is translated as CASSERQHNEQFF. The rearrangement joins TRBV25-1 to TRBJ2-1; a possible D gene is TRBD1 (5 bases). The CDR3 length is 13 residues. Looked up from germline, CDR1 is MGHDK and CDR2 is SYGVNS. V shed 3 bases and J shed 5 bases, with 8 bases lying between them.